This T cell receptor beta chain derives from a study of shared clonotypes between healthy human individuals. Findings and caveats of the study: The diversity represented, both genetic and in exposure history, was limited by few donors.

The run depth of the assay was deep. Researchers divided each subset's genomic DNA evenly across several immunoSEQ plates. In the study's own analysis: From ImmunoSEQ came sequences covering only the junction and carrying no quality scores, so filtering differed. Generated by immunoSEQ multiplex PCR, the TCRdb table keeps only in-frame clones and is missing some. V, J and clone size are those of that table, while D and trimming were read from the DNA. The sample shows about 600,000 clones, approximately 97% of them seen only once. Notes on this clone: Its antigen is unidentified.

The CDR3 spans 12 residues. V was trimmed by 7 bases and J by 1 base, leaving 10 bases between them. Germline CDR1 SQVTM, CDR2 ANQGSEA. Sequenced: naive CD4+ T cells sorted from blood. The subset denotes: CD45RA+ positively selected. This receptor was obtained from a woman aged 25-40 years in good health. J is TRBJ1-1 and V is TRBV29-1; D ambiguous. CDR3 in amino acids: CSASRSNTEAFF. The DNA of the CDR3 is TGCAGCGCCTCCAGGTCGAACACTGAAGCTTTCTTT.